What follows describes a single T cell receptor beta chain. As yet, its antigen is unknown. The identical CDR3 is also encoded by other nucleotide sequences in the sample. Clones were read by immunoSEQ multiplex PCR, and TCRdb kept only the in-frame ones, dropping some. The sample carries roughly 2 million clones, under 97% recorded once. This sample was included in a study of shared clonotypes between healthy human individuals. Study summary: Donors were a couple of women and a few men aged 18 to 49.

The V gene end was trimmed by 4 bases and the J gene end by 0 bases; junction bases not matched to a gene: 3. Germline assignment: CDR1 SGHRS and CDR2 YFSETQ. This CDR3 comprises 15 residues. Study-level results: Sample collection involved blood only; tissue repertoires are likely different. Around 5% of naive CD4 clonotypes were common to four donors. Naive subsets, compared against memory subsets, generally had larger estimated richness values.

The rearrangement uses TRBV5-1 and TRBJ2-1, with 8 nucleotides matching TRBD1. This receptor was obtained from a man aged 18 to 30 in good health. The sample consisted of naive CD4+ T cells sorted from blood. Subset: CD45RA+ positively selected. CDR3 region: CASSGTGGSYNEQFF. In DNA, the CDR3 is TGCGCCAGCAGCGGGACAGGAGGCTCCTACAATGAGCAGTTCTTC.